This TCR beta chain emerged from a study of T cell responses to AZD1222 COVID-19 vaccine. Points from the study as a whole: Nearly half of spike-specific TCRs reportedly go after variant regions that carry no mutations. Distributed over spike, vaccine-associated CD4 TCRs predominated at 160-218 and 743-854. Every sample of the repertoires postdated the peak T cell response. Females outnumbered males among donors, who were mostly white British; clonal diversity was possibly underestimated.

Concerning this clone: The antigen remains unidentified.

The data were produced by immunoSEQ multiplex PCR, yet TCRdb's version contains in-frame clones alone and is incomplete. Counted here are 140,000 or so clones, more than 75% occurring once; the ten biggest clones make up 2.5% to 3.5%. Between the trimmed V and J ends, which lost 6 bases and 4 bases, there was a span of 12 bases. The CDR3 has 14 amino acids. CDR1 MDHEN and CDR2 SYDVKM come from the germline V gene. The genes are TRBV28 and TRBJ2-2; D unclear. This receptor was taken from an adult who received the AZD1222 COVID-19 vaccine. The sample was peripheral blood, taken 28 days after the second AZD1222 dose. The CDR3: CASSRPLGTGELFF. The CDR3 DNA reads as TGTGCCAGCAGCCGACCTTTGGGCACCGGGGAGCTGTTTTTT.